This T cell receptor beta chain came from a study of blood T cell repertoires in COVID-19. About the research overall: The United States, Italy and Spain supplied acute and convalescent COVID-19 samples. Sources were T cells, B-cell-depleted T cells, or PBMCs; the material itself was cDNA or gDNA.

The germline CDR1 and CDR2 sequences are KGHDR and SFDVKD. The length of the CDR3 is 14 residues. V was pared by 3 bases and J by 11 bases, with 16 bases between. Study processing details: Reference gene primer amplification in the assay estimated nucleated cell counts. The protocol was immunoSEQ multiplex PCR, while the TCRdb copy is restricted to in-frame clones and leaves out a portion. V and J calls and clone size are copied from that table; D and trimming were computed from the DNA. The sample consists of 300,000 to 400,000 clones, about 90% of them appearing once. Sequencing used peripheral blood. V and J are TRBV24-1 and TRBJ1-5; D uncertain. The sequence derives from a woman under 30 who had recovered from COVID-19. The CDR3 loop is CATSDPSVPQAQHF. The CDR3, as DNA: TGTGCCACCAGTGATCCTTCCGTCCCCCAGGCCCAGCATTTT.